The next 17 T cell receptor beta chains were all read from a single sample in a study of tumor-infiltrating lymphocytes in primary liver carcinoma. Scientists recovered RNA and DNA together from roughly 20-30 mg of unsorted bulk tissue. TCR beta cDNA was prepared out of 500 ng total RNA by means of a constant-region primer. Construction of TCR beta libraries relied on three successive nested multiplex PCR rounds employing slightly modified ARM-PCR. The two initial PCR rounds, around 11 cycles each, used TRBV1-TRBV30 forward and C-beta reverse primers. Each CDR3 protein gets one entry after TCRdb re-called the multiplex PCR reads with MiXCR. The sample holds 50,000 or so distinct CDR3 sequences, 60% to 80% seen once. Sequencing used liver tumor tissue from sampling region 5. This sample's subset: tumor region T5, tumor centre. All receptors derive from a man aged 40-49 years with primary liver carcinoma and hepatitis B virus infection.

This chain connects TRBV12-3 or TRBV12-4 to TRBJ2-7; maybe TRBD1 (9 bases). This CDR3 is 15 amino acids long. Trimming stripped 9 bases from V and 6 bases from J, with 24 bases between. The CDR3 reads CARGLAGMDRGEQYF. In DNA form, the CDR3 reads TGTGCCAGGGGTTTAGCGGGAATGGACAGGGGCGAGCAGTACTTC.

The count of this clonotype is one. The conserved phenylalanine or tryptophan normally closing the CDR3 is absent here, so this likely arose from a read error. This chain connects TRBV5-6 to TRBJ1-5; no firm D call. The germline V gene has CDR1 SGHDT and CDR2 YYEEEE. CDR3 length: 12 amino acids. V dropped 0 bases and J dropped 6 bases, with 4 bases sitting between them. As DNA, the CDR3 is TGTGCCAGCAGCTTGGCGGTTCAGCCCCAGCATTCT. It yields the protein CASSLAVQPQHS.

On this clonotype itself: Mismatch with germline at one junction end may stem from a read error. The chain links TRBV11-3 to TRBJ1-5; D is possibly TRBD1 (5 bases). The germline V gene encodes CDR1 SGHNT and CDR2 YENEEA. The CDR3 spans 15 residues. CDR3 amino acids: CAGSLDLGVAQSHHF. The CDR3 DNA sequence: TGTGCCGGTAGCTTAGATCTGGGGGTGGCTCAGTCCCACCATTTT.

This clonotype was seen once. Sequence at one end of the junction differs from germline and may be a read error. The chain couples TRBV13 to TRBJ2-5; a weak D match, TRBD2 (5 bases). The CDR3 length is 13 residues. CDR1 is PRHDT, CDR2 FYEKMQ, per germline (reference sequence). As DNA, the CDR3 is TGTGCCATCAGCCGCGACCGGGATGGGACCCAGTACTTC. Its protein product is CAISRDRDGTQYF.

Concerning this clonotype itself: An end of the junction differs from the germline gene, which may be a read error. The chain recombines TRBV11-2 with TRBJ2-7; 7 bases are a match to TRBD2. The germline V gene encodes CDR1 SGHAT and CDR2 FQNNGV. This CDR3 region has 20 residues. In DNA, the CDR3 is TGTGCCAGCAGCTTGAGGGAGGGGAGGACTAGAGGACTCAGCTCCTACGGGCAGTACTTC. Translation gives CASSLREGRTRGLSSYGQYF.

Concerning this clonotype: The CDR3 carries no conserved terminal phenylalanine or tryptophan, so it likely arises from a read error. The genes are TRBV4-1 and TRBJ1-5; D tentatively fits TRBD1 or TRBD2 (5 bases each). The DNA end is a closer match to TRBJ2-3, so the J assignment may be wrong. Germline values: CDR1 MGHRA, CDR2 YSYEKL. The CDR3 has 15 amino acids. CDR3 amino acids: CAGSPIEGSNQPQYL. DNA for the CDR3: TGCGCCGGCAGTCCCATAGAGGGGAGCAATCAGCCCCAGTATCTT.

This clonotype is medium-sized by share. The chain joins TRBV6-5 to TRBJ1-2; TRBD1 agrees at 11 bases. CDR3 length equals 17 residues. From germline, CDR1 is MNHEY and CDR2 SVGAGI. With 7 bases clipped from V and 4 bases from J, the junction kept 14 bases outside the gene matches. The CDR3 DNA sequence: TGTGCCAGCAAGGGGGGACAGGGGGATCGATTCGGCTATGGCTACACCTTC. Amino acids: CASKGGQGDRFGYGYTF.

As to this clonotype: One junction end disagrees with the germline gene, perhaps due to a read error. This chain joins TRBV4-2 and TRBJ2-2; D assignment may be TRBD1 or TRBD2 (5 bases each). The CDR3 spans 15 residues. CDR1 LGHNA and CDR2 YNFKEQ come from the germline V gene. CDR3 amino acids: CASSQTRGTTGELSF. The CDR3 bases are TGTGCCAGTAGCCAAACCCGGGGCACAACCGGGGAGCTGTCTTTT.

This clonotype was counted a few times. A read error is possible here, since a much larger clone lies one base away. The J gene is TRBJ2-3, the V gene TRBV6-4; TRBD2 matches 8 bases. Germline trimming cut 4 bases from V and 0 bases from J; bases unmatched to any gene: 6. This CDR3 region has 16 residues. Germline assignment: CDR1 MRHNA and CDR2 SNTAGT. The CDR3 DNA is TGTGCCAGCAGTGGCAGCCCTAGCGGGAGCACAGATACGCAGTATTTT. Residues: CASSGSPSGSTDTQYF.

On this clonotype itself: This is likely a read error, given that the CDR3 carries no conserved phenylalanine or tryptophan at its end. The chain uses TRBV6-2 or TRBV6-3 and TRBJ1-2; D is unresolved. Germline V CDR1 and CDR2: MNHEY, SVGEGT. CDR3 size: 11 residues. CDR3 amino acids: CTTALGYGYTS. DNA for the CDR3: TGTACCACCGCCCTAGGCTATGGCTACACCTCC.

For this clonotype: Since the CDR3 does not end with the conserved phenylalanine or tryptophan, this likely comes from a read error. The rearrangement joins TRBV11-1 to TRBJ2-4; 8 nucleotides agree with TRBD1. The CDR3 contains 17 residues. Germline CDR1 reads SGHAT; CDR2 reads FQDESV (reference sequence). The ends lost 7 bases at V and 4 bases at J; junction bases unmatched: 15. Here the CDR3 DNA reads TGTGCCAGCAACTCTCCTGGACAGGGAGCATCAAAAAACATTCAGTACTAC. Residues: CASNSPGQGASKNIQYY.

For this clonotype: An end of the junction differs from the germline gene, which may be a read error. The chain combines TRBV11-1 with TRBJ2-3; TRBD1 matches 7 bases. The CDR3 consists of 15 residues. Germline-derived CDR1 and CDR2 are SGHAT and FQDESV (reference sequence). The CDR3 DNA reads TGTGTCAGCAGCCCAGAGGGGACAGGCACAGATACGCAGTATTTT. Translation: CVSSPEGTGTDTQYF.

By proportion, this clonotype is medium-sized (0.01 to 0.1%). V and J are TRBV12-3 or TRBV12-4 and TRBJ1-5; D unclear. CDR3 length: 13 amino acids. Trimming stripped 2 bases from V and 5 bases from J, with 7 bases between. The CDR3 DNA sequence: TGTGCCAGCAGTTTAACTCGGGATCAGCCCCAGCATTTT. Protein sequence: CASSLTRDQPQHF.

A remark on this clonotype: The junction shows a germline mismatch at one end, possibly a read error. The chain has TRBV12-3 or TRBV12-4 and TRBJ2-1; no firm D call. The CDR3 consists of 14 residues. The DNA for the CDR3 is TGTGACAGCAGATTCAGCCTTACAGCAGGATGGCAGTTCTTC. Translation: CDSRFSLTAGWQFF.

Turning to this clonotype: The germline gene is not matched at one end of the junction; a read error may be the cause. The chain recombines TRBV12-3 or TRBV12-4 with TRBJ2-1, with D tentatively TRBD1 (6 bases). The CDR3 covers 13 residues. CDR3 region: CANSLGQNDGQFF. CDR3 sequence (DNA): TGTGCCAACAGTCTCGGACAGAACGATGGGCAGTTCTTC.

With regard to this clonotype: Because it lacks the conserved phenylalanine or tryptophan at the end, this CDR3 is likely a read error. The DNA is omitted, as the CDR3 cannot be located on it reliably, and the CDR3 follows TCRdb's listing. The chain carries TRBV11-2 and TRBJ1-1; the DNA was not used to check the table's D call, TRBD1. In germline, CDR1 is SGHAT, CDR2 FQNNGV. The CDR3 length equals 12 residues, ends included. The CDR3 reads CANSQDGRKGFY.

This clonotype was observed a few times. The chain carries TRBV5-4 and TRBJ2-3; 7 nucleotides line up with TRBD2. The V gene end was trimmed by 7 bases and the J gene end by 1 base; junction bases not matched to a gene: 12. Germline assignment: CDR1 SGHNT and CDR2 YYREEE (reference sequence). The CDR3 contains 16 residues. CDR3 sequence (DNA): TGTGCCAGCGGTTTGGAGCGGGGCCGGGGCACAGATACGCAGTATTTT. Its protein product is CASGLERGRGTDTQYF.